Listed here is a single TCR beta chain. These data come from a study of blood T cell repertoires in COVID-19. For the study at large: COVID-19 samples from acute and convalescent phases originated in the United States, Italy and Spain.

Authors' data handling: Reference gene primers were amplified, and this amplification served to estimate nucleated cell counts. The repertoire was sequenced with immunoSEQ multiplex PCR; TCRdb's copy has only in-frame clones and lacks some. V and J calls plus clone size are reproduced from that table; the DNA served to infer D and trimming. The table has approximately 460,000 clones, approximately 89% seen once. Seattle patients were enrolled while actively infected and followed longitudinally. Sequenced material: peripheral blood. The TCR comes from a man between 18 and 29 years old with COVID-19, enrolled during active disease.

The CDR3, as DNA: TGTGCCAGCAGCTTGGAACTAAAGCGGTACTTC. Its protein is CASSLELKRYF. V gene TRBV5-8 combines with J gene TRBJ2-4; D ambiguous. This CDR3 contains 11 residues. The germline gives CDR1 SGHTS, CDR2 YDEGEE. V shed 0 bases and J shed 15 bases, with 10 bases lying between them.